This passage covers 4 T cell receptor beta chains from one sample sequenced in a study of T cells after yellow fever vaccination. TCRdb reprocessed the 5' RACE reads with MiXCR, giving one entry per CDR3 protein. The data show 320,000 or so distinct CDR3 sequences, 7% to 9% seen once. Sequences were derived from PBMCs, sampled about 41 days after the first yellow fever vaccination. The receptor set was obtained from a man aged 18 to 35 who received the YFV17D yellow fever vaccine.

This clonotype was seen repeatedly, ten times or more. This chain uses TRBV7-2 with TRBJ1-5; D may be TRBD1 (5 bases). The ends were cut back, 5 bases at V and 9 bases at J, with 14 bases in the middle. The CDR3 covers 13 residues. The germline V gene has CDR1 SGHTA and CDR2 FQGNSA. CDR3 coding DNA: TGTGCCAGCAGCAGACAGAGGGAACTGCCCCAGCATTTT. Protein product: CASSRQRELPQHF.

V usage is TRBV2 and J usage is TRBJ1-5, with D maybe TRBD1 (6 bases). The germline gives CDR1 SNHLY, CDR2 FYNNEI. The V and J ends lost 7 bases and 5 bases respectively, with 18 bases between them. This CDR3 comprises 15 residues. CDR3 protein: CASTKDSPLHQPQHF. DNA of the CDR3: TGTGCCAGCACTAAGGACAGTCCCCTCCATCAGCCCCAGCATTTT. Together with reference TRBV2 and TRBJ1-5, the CDR3 gives the full variable domain: EPEVTQTPSHQVTQMGQEVILRCVPISNHLYFYWYRQILGQKVEFLVSFYNNEISEKSEIFDDQFSVERPDGSNFTLKIRSTKLEDSAMYFCASTKDSPLHQPQHFGDGTRLSIL.

The rearrangement uses TRBV12-3 or TRBV12-4 and TRBJ2-5, with TRBD2 as a possible D gene (6 bases). The CDR3 runs 15 residues. Trimming removed 5 bases from V and 1 base from J, with 14 bases in between. Here the CDR3 DNA reads TGTGCCAGCAGTCTCAATCGGGGACTCCAAGAGACCCAGTACTTC. It specifies CASSLNRGLQETQYF.

This sequence joins TRBV5-1 and TRBJ2-5; 10 bases map to TRBD2. This CDR3 comprises 14 residues. Trimming removed 5 bases from V and 5 bases from J; junction bases left unmatched: 6. The V gene's germline CDR1 is SGHRS and CDR2 YFSETQ. CDR3 sequence: CASRPGGLAETQYF. The CDR3 nucleotides are TGCGCCAGCAGACCCGGGGGACTAGCGGAGACCCAGTACTTC. Combining the CDR3 with reference TRBV5-1 and TRBJ2-5 gives the whole variable domain KAGVTQTPRYLIKTRGQQVTLSCSPISGHRSVSWYQQTPGQGLQFLFEYFSETQRNKGNFPGRFSGRQFSNSRSEMNVSTLELGDSALYLCASRPGGLAETQYFGPGTRLLVL.